This record concerns one T cell receptor beta chain sequence. The data were taken from a study of shared clonotypes between healthy human individuals. Loaded into unsorted PBMC replicate PCRs was about 0.3 ug DNA, some 27,000 T cell genomes. Source study methods: Filtering was not the same, since immunoSEQ gave junction-only sequences without quality scores. Sequencing was performed with immunoSEQ multiplex PCR; in TCRdb, only in-frame clones are kept and a portion is missing. The V and J calls and clone size were taken over from that table, and D and trimming were inferred from the DNA. The data contain 450,000 to 500,000 clones, 81% of them singletons. CDR3 length: 15 residues. Germline values: CDR1 GTSNPN, CDR2 SVGIG (reference sequence). V was shortened by 2 bases and J by 5 bases, with 18 bases between the two germline ends. Donors comprised only Caucasian adults living in Nashville, Tennessee.

The receptor was derived from a woman aged 40-49 years in good health. Some clones in this sample may be carry-over from other donors' samples. The V and J genes are TRBV30 and TRBJ1-2; possible D gene TRBD1, 6 bases. The sequenced sample was PBMCs. The CDR3 nucleotides read TGTGCCTGGAGTTTGTTCAGGGGTTCCCAGTATGGCTACACCTTC. Encoded protein: CAWSLFRGSQYGYTF.